This TCR beta chain was sequenced for a study of shared clonotypes between healthy human individuals. The study, taken as a whole, reports: The study sampled only blood, and tissue repertoires likely differ.

Naive CD8 cells lacked CD45RO, underwent positive selection for CCR7 and left out terminally differentiated effector memory CD45RA+ cells. Some clones are missing from TCRdb's copy, which holds only in-frame ones; the method was immunoSEQ multiplex PCR. The table records about 2.1 million clones, about 94% of them present only once. Of note for this clone: Its target is not known.

Per the germline V gene, CDR1 is SGHDT and CDR2 is YYEEEE. Germline trimming cut 4 bases from V and 4 bases from J; bases unmatched to any gene: 4. This CDR3 is built from 13 residues. The source is a young man in good health. Some clones in this sample may be carry-over from other donors' samples. The specimen was naive CD8+ T cells from PBMCs. The chain carries TRBV5-6 and TRBJ2-7, with TRBD1 matching over 8 bases. DNA of the CDR3: TGTGCCAGCAGCACGCGACAGGGGTACGAGCAGTACTTC. Its translation: CASSTRQGYEQYF.